This T cell receptor beta chain derives from a study of T cells after yellow fever vaccination. This clonotype was detected ten times or more. Antigen specificity is unknown. V lost 7 bases and J lost 5, with 22 bases in between. This CDR3 comprises 16 residues. Regarding the study as a whole: Re-detected after boosting: most primary clones, approximately 97% of CD4 and less than 90% of CD8. FACS-sorted repertoires might harbor abundant contaminating clonotypes from the bulk population.

Researchers made TCR cDNA using 5'RACE template switching, and this step added a universal primer site and UMIs. One entry per CDR3 protein, called by TCRdb with MiXCR from the 5' RACE reads. The sample lists about 240,000 distinct CDR3 sequences, about 7.1% occurring once. The J gene is TRBJ2-3, the V gene TRBV12-3 or TRBV12-4, with TRBD2 as a possible D gene (5 bases). This receptor was identified in a young man who received the YFV17D yellow fever vaccine. Sequences were derived from CD4+ T cells sorted from PBMCs, sampled 15 days after the yellow fever booster vaccination. CDR3 sequence (DNA): TGTGCCAGCATCGCCATGGGGTCCGGGAACCAAGATACGCAGTATTTT. Translating it yields CASIAMGSGNQDTQYF.